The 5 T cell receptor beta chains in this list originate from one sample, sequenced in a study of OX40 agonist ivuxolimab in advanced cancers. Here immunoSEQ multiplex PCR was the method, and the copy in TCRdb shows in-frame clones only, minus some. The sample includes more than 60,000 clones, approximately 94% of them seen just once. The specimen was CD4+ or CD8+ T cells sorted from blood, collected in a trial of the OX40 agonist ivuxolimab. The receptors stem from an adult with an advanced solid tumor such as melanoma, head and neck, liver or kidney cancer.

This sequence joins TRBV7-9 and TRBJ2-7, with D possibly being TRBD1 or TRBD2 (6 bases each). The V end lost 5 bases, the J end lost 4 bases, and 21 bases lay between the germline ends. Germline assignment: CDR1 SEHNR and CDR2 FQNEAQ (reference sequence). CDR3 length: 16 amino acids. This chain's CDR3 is CASSTDRRGPPYEQYF. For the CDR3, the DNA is TGTGCCAGCAGCACCGACAGGAGGGGCCCACCTTACGAGCAGTACTTC.

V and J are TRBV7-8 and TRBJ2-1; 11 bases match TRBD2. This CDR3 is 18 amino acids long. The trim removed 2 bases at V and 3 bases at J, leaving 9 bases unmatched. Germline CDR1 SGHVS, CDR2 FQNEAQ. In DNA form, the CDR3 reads TGTGCCAGCAGCTTATTAGCGGGAGGGCCTTCCGTCTACAATGAGCAGTTCTTC. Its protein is CASSLLAGGPSVYNEQFF.

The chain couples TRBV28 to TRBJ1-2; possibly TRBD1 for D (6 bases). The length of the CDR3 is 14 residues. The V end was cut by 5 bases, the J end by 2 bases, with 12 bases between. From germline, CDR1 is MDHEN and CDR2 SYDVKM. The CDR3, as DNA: TGTGCCAGCAGTCCATTTACAGGGAACTATGGCTACACCTTC. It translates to CASSPFTGNYGYTF.

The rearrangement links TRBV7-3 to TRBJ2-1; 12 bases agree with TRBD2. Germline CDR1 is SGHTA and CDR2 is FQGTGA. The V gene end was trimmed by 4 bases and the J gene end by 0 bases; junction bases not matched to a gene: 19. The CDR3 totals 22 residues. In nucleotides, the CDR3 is TGTGCCAGCAGCTCCCCTAGTAACGAGGGACTAGCGGGCGCTCCCTCCTACAATGAGCAGTTCTTC. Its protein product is CASSSPSNEGLAGAPSYNEQFF.

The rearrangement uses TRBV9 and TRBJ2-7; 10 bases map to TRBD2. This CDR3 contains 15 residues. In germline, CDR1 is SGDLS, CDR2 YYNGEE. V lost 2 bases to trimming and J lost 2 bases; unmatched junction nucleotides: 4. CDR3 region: CASSVASGSAYEQYF. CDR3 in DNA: TGTGCCAGCAGCGTGGCTAGCGGGAGCGCCTACGAGCAGTACTTC.